Listed below are T cell receptor beta chains from one sample, sequenced in a study of blood T cell repertoires in COVID-19. Produced via immunoSEQ multiplex PCR; TCRdb's table is partial and in-frame only. Of 150,000 to 200,000 clones in the sample, 75% to 90% were seen once. Sequenced input: peripheral blood. Source of these receptors: a woman aged 60-75 years with acute or convalescent COVID-19. The conserved cysteine and the conserved F or W are not part of the CDR3 here.

ASTKVGSSEAVQPQH	15	TRBJ1-5	TRBV19
ASSLVGHLTDTQY	13	TRBJ2-3	TRBV5-1
ASSIQDQPQH	10	TRBJ1-5	TRBV28
ASTQTGIHGYT	11	TRBJ1-2	TRBV6-5
ASSLIAGPYGYT	12	TRBJ1-2	TRBV7-9
ASSDVQGRGYT	11	TRBJ1-2	TRBV2
ASPVGREGTEAF	12	TRBJ1-1	TRBV19
ASRVQRDQPQH	11	TRBJ1-5	TRBV28
ASSLDGANYGYT	12	TRBJ1-2	TRBV19
ASSLNPGEPGEQY	13	TRBJ2-7	TRBV5-1
ASRVREIGVSHTGELF	16	TRBJ2-2	TRBV19
ASTSEGVGGANVLT	14	TRBJ2-6	TRBV5-1
ASSQAHRGSTQY	12	TRBJ2-5	TRBV14
ASRSGSYQETQY	12	TRBJ2-5	TRBV3-1/TRBV3-2
ASSSRWTEAF	10	TRBJ1-1	TRBV19
ASSRTANTGELF	12	TRBJ2-2	TRBV7-3
ASSVALVGFGQETQY	15	TRBJ2-5	TRBV9
ASGPSGGRADTQY	13	TRBJ2-3	TRBV12-5
ASSLGHSYT	9	TRBJ1-2	TRBV3-1/TRBV3-2
ASSLAPGEQY	10	TRBJ2-7	TRBV12-3/TRBV12-4
ASSLAQGPTEAF	12	TRBJ1-1	TRBV7-6
ASSRTSGFSYNEQF	14	TRBJ2-1	TRBV2
SVEITQGRNGYT	12	TRBJ1-2	TRBV29-1
ASSRDRSTDTQY	12	TRBJ2-3	TRBV5-1
ASTRGGAGYT	10	TRBJ1-2	TRBV7-9
ARDRTGVEYGYT	12	TRBJ1-2	TRBV5-1
SASQRSGRARSPDTQY	16	TRBJ2-3	TRBV20-1
SVAPASGTEAF	11	TRBJ1-1	TRBV29-1
AWSPQYNEQF	10	TRBJ2-1	TRBV30
ASSPRVRGDNEQF	13	TRBJ2-1	TRBV5-4
ASSSTQGYEQY	11	TRBJ2-7	TRBV12-3/TRBV12-4
ASSAPPPGEFDGYT	14	TRBJ1-2	TRBV6-1
ASSSPTDTQY	10	TRBJ2-3	TRBV7-8
ASSQQGATKNIQY	13	TRBJ2-4	TRBV28
ASRPMRPNSPLH	12	TRBJ1-6	TRBV2
ASSPREGRSPLH	12	TRBJ1-6	TRBV5-8
ASSTLTSGTYEQY	13	TRBJ2-7	TRBV19
ASSHTRKATTADTQY	15	TRBJ2-3	TRBV27
ASSVEAYEQY	10	TRBJ2-7	TRBV18
ASSEFQTGNTIY	12	TRBJ1-3	TRBV6-1
ASSVELAPNEQF	12	TRBJ2-1	TRBV9
AISESTASSYEQY	13	TRBJ2-7	TRBV10-3
ASSSQGVRAF	10	TRBJ1-1	TRBV5-4
ASSSSGGEQY	10	TRBJ2-7	TRBV12-3/TRBV12-4
ASSPGGRVGELF	12	TRBJ2-2	TRBV5-4
ASSFRGFNQPQH	12	TRBJ1-5	TRBV27
SVGSGVGEKLF	11	TRBJ1-4	TRBV29-1
ASSLRGAGANVLT	13	TRBJ2-6	TRBV28
ASSVVAGEGYNEQF	14	TRBJ2-1	TRBV9
ASSAGTGYEQY	11	TRBJ2-7	TRBV11-2
AYGGVNTEAF	10	TRBJ1-1	TRBV30
ASSSGTASGNTIY	13	TRBJ1-3	TRBV28
ASSFGTGNSNQPQH	14	TRBJ1-5	TRBV5-5
ASSVVPTGVNTEAF	14	TRBJ1-1	TRBV9
ASSRTGSDTQY	11	TRBJ2-3	TRBV5-6
ASSLELSSGANVLT	14	TRBJ2-6	TRBV7-2
ASIQGGISSGNTIY	14	TRBJ1-3	TRBV28
ASARPGRHQPQH	12	TRBJ1-5	TRBV19